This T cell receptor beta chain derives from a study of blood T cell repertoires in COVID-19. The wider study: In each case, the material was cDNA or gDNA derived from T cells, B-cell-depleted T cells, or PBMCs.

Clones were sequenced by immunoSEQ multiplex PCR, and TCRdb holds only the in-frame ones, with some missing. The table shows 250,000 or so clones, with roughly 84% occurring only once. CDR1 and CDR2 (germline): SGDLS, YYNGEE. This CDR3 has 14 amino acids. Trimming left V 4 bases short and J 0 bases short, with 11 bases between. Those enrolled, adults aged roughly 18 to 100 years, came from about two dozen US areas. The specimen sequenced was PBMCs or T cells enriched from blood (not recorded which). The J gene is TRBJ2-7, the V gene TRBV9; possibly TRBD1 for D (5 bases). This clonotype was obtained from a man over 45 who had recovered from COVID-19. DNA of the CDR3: TGTGCCAGCAGCTCATCGACAGACTCCTACGAGCAGTACTTC. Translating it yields CASSSSTDSYEQYF.